This T cell receptor beta chain is drawn from a study of cytomegalovirus exposure and HLA in healthy donors. Looking at the study overall: An early release of data contained about 85 million unique TCRs, which came from HLA-typed donors. Most donors, about 82% of approximately 400 genotyped, fell in the Caucasian-associated ancestry cluster.

Study results and caveats: Later on, a genetic analysis was performed. It linked a missense variant in DCLRE1C with V- and J-gene trimming of TCR beta. A few CMV-associated chains were confirmed in vitro to be specific for CMV antigens.

The CDR3 spans 15 residues. The V gene's germline CDR1 is LGHNA and CDR2 YSLEER. V lost 1 base and J lost 5, with 11 bases in between. Of note for this clone: Its antigen is unknown.

Both 60 Vbeta primers and 13 Jbeta primers went into the PCR. The protocol was immunoSEQ multiplex PCR, while the TCRdb copy is restricted to in-frame clones and leaves out a portion. The repertoire holds about 160,000 clones, with over 70% as singletons. The clonotype comes from a man aged 45-65 years in good health and CMV-seropositive. Material: PBMCs. V gene TRBV4-3 combines with J gene TRBJ2-2, with D perhaps matching TRBD2 (5 bases). CDR3 in amino acids: CASSQVEGRTGELFF. The DNA of the CDR3 is TGCGCCAGCAGCCAAGTAGAGGGAAGGACCGGGGAGCTGTTTTTT.